A selection of T cell receptor beta chains follows, all from one sample in a study of shared clonotypes between healthy human individuals. Assay used: immunoSEQ multiplex PCR; TCRdb lists only in-frame clones, some missing. This table holds about 990,000 clones, approximately 80% found once. The sequencing input was memory CD4+ T cells from PBMCs. Every receptor here comes from a man between 18 and 35 years old in good health. Some clones in this sample may be carry-over from other donors' samples. The CDR3 runs from the conserved cysteine through the conserved F or W. A D gene is named only where the DNA matches it firmly. Clone size is not always given. Where it is, it says once, few, many or a class for expanded clones.

.	TRBD1	TRBV19	TRBJ2-7	TGTGCCAGTAGTACCTACAGGGGAGCCTACGAGCAGTACTTC	CASSTYRGAYEQYF
.	TRBD1	TRBV6-4	TRBJ2-1	TGTGCCAGCAGACGACAGGGCGCTGCAGATGAGCAGTTCTTC	CASRRQGAADEQFF
.	.	TRBV11-2	TRBJ2-3	TGTGCCAGCAGCTCGCCCGTCGGGGCAGATACGCAGTATTTT	CASSSPVGADTQYF
.	.	TRBV11-2	TRBJ2-3	TGTGCCAGCAGCTCCCCCACAGATACGCAGTATTTT	CASSSPTDTQYF
.	.	TRBV6-5	TRBJ2-1	TGTGCCAGCAGTTACTCCCAGGGTTCCTACAATGAGCAGTTCTTC	CASSYSQGSYNEQFF
.	.	TRBV30	TRBJ1-5	TGTGCCTGGAGTTGGCACAATCAGCCCCAGCATTTT	CAWSWHNQPQHF
.	.	TRBV5-1	TRBJ2-5	TGCGCCAGCAGCGCAGACCCGCGGGGACAAGAGACCCAGTACTTC	CASSADPRGQETQYF
.	.	TRBV5-1	TRBJ1-4	TGCGCCAGCAGCTTGTTCGAGGGAAACAATGAAAAACTGTTTTTT	CASSLFEGNNEKLFF
few	TRBD2	TRBV7-2	TRBJ2-1	TGTGCCAGCACCCGCGGGAGCTCCTACAATGAGCAGTTCTTC	CASTRGSSYNEQFF
.	.	TRBV6-5	TRBJ1-2	TGTGCCAGCAGTTACGGGACGGGGAACTATGGCTACACCTTC	CASSYGTGNYGYTF
.	.	TRBV25-1	TRBJ1-6	TGTGCCAGCAGTGAATGGGGGTTAAATTCACCCCTCCACTTT	CASSEWGLNSPLHF
.	.	TRBV11-2	TRBJ2-7	TGTGCCAGCAGCTTAGTCGGGGGACAGAACTACGAGCAGTACTTC	CASSLVGGQNYEQYF
.	.	TRBV19	TRBJ1-5	TGTGCCAGTCACCAGTCGCCCCGGACAGTCGGGGGACAGCCCCAGCATTTT	CASHQSPRTVGGQPQHF
.	.	TRBV30	TRBJ1-1	TGTGCCCTCGGCCCGGAACTGGGCACTGAAGCTTTCTTT	CALGPELGTEAFF
.	.	TRBV29-1	TRBJ2-1	TGCAGCGTTGAAGAACCGTTGACAGCGTACAATGAGCAGTTCTTC	CSVEEPLTAYNEQFF
once	.	TRBV5-4	TRBJ1-2	TGTGCCAGCAGCTTCCATCCCGATCGTAACTATGGCTACACCTTC	CASSFHPDRNYGYTF
.	TRBD1	TRBV29-1	TRBJ1-2	TGCAGCGTTGAATGGACAGGGCGGAACTATGGCTACACCTTC	CSVEWTGRNYGYTF
.	.	TRBV4-1	TRBJ1-4	TGCGCCAGCAGCCCCCAGAGGAGGGCCCGGGGCCCTCGTGCAACTAATGAAAAACTGTTTTTT	CASSPQRRARGPRATNEKLFF
.	TRBD1	TRBV10-3	TRBJ2-7	TGTGCCATAAGGGACAGGACCTACGAGCAGTACTTC	CAIRDRTYEQYF
.	.	TRBV28	TRBJ2-7	TGTGCCAGCAGTGGGGCCAGGGGTGAAGAGCAGTACTTC	CASSGARGEEQYF
.	.	TRBV7-2	TRBJ2-7	TGTGCCAGCAGCTCGCAAGGGGTCTCCTACGAGCAGTACTTC	CASSSQGVSYEQYF
.	.	TRBV20-1	TRBJ2-3	TGCAGTGCTAGGGGAGATACGCAGTATTTT	CSARGDTQYF
.	TRBD2	TRBV7-2	TRBJ2-1	TGTGCCAGCAGCCCCACTAGCGGGACTGTGAATGAGCAGTTCTTC	CASSPTSGTVNEQFF
.	.	TRBV5-6	TRBJ1-2	TGTGCCAGCAGCTTGGGCGGGACGTTCGCGGGCTACACCTTC	CASSLGGTFAGYTF
many	TRBD2	TRBV11-2	TRBJ2-1	TGTGCCAGCAGTCAAGGGTTAACTAGCGGGAGGGCCGGGAATGAGCAGTTCTTC	CASSQGLTSGRAGNEQFF
.	.	TRBV5-1	TRBJ1-1	TGCGCCAGCAGCTTGTATGGGAATAGGGGGACTGAAGCTTTCTTT	CASSLYGNRGTEAFF
.	TRBD1	TRBV30	TRBJ1-5	TGTGCCTGGAGTTTAGGGACAGTTAATCGGCCCCAGCATTTT	CAWSLGTVNRPQHF
.	.	TRBV4-2	TRBJ2-7	TGTGCCAGCAGCCAAGATCAAGCCGAGCAGTACTTC	CASSQDQAEQYF
.	.	TRBV2	TRBJ2-7	TGTGCCAGCAGTGAAGCGGGCCTAGCGACCTACGAGCAGTACTTC	CASSEAGLATYEQYF
.	.	TRBV28	TRBJ1-5	TGTGCCAGCAGTCTCGGGCAGCCCCAGCATTTT	CASSLGQPQHF
.	.	TRBV5-1	TRBJ2-6	TGCGCCAGCAGCACTTCAACCTCTGGGGCCAACGTCCTGACTTTC	CASSTSTSGANVLTF
.	.	TRBV5-1	TRBJ2-2	TGCGCCAGCAGCCCGACCTACACGAACACCGGGGAGCTGTTTTTT	CASSPTYTNTGELFF
once	TRBD1	TRBV5-4	TRBJ2-3	TGTGCCAGCAGCTTCCCCGGACAGGGGGGGGACACGCAGTATTTT	CASSFPGQGGDTQYF
once	.	TRBV19	TRBJ1-1	TGTGCCAGTAGAACCGGCTGGGGGGGCCAGGGCACTGAAGCTTTCTTT	CASRTGWGGQGTEAFF
.	TRBD1	TRBV9	TRBJ2-3	TGTGCCAGCAGCGTAAGGGACAGGGCCACAGATACGCAGTATTTT	CASSVRDRATDTQYF
once	TRBD2	TRBV5-1	TRBJ2-7	TGCGCCAGCAGTGTCAGCGGGAGGTCGGGCGAGCAGTACTTC	CASSVSGRSGEQYF
.	.	TRBV5-4	TRBJ1-3	TGCGCCAGCAGCCAAGCTTTGGCCTCTGGAAACACCATATATTTT	CASSQALASGNTIYF
many	TRBD2	TRBV6-1	TRBJ2-5	TGTGCCAGCAGTTGGACTAGCGGGCGCCAAGAGACCCAGTACTTC	CASSWTSGRQETQYF
once	.	TRBV2	TRBJ1-5	TGTGCCAGCAGTCCCCGGGGCGGGATCAATCAGCCCCAGCATTTT	CASSPRGGINQPQHF
.	.	TRBV28	TRBJ1-1	TGTGCCAGCAGTTTAAGTAGGGGAGGGAGCACTGAAGCTTTCTTT	CASSLSRGGSTEAFF
.	.	TRBV5-1	TRBJ2-2	TGCGCCAGCAGCGTGAGACCCAACACCGGGGAGCTGTTTTTT	CASSVRPNTGELFF
.	TRBD1	TRBV5-4	TRBJ2-1	TGTGCCAGCAGCACGGACAGGGTTAGGACACTCAATGAGCAGTTCTTC	CASSTDRVRTLNEQFF